These 16 T cell receptor beta chains were all obtained from the same sample, sequenced in a study of T cells in Graves' hyperthyroidism and ophthalmopathy. The CDR3 regions of TCR beta were amplified from RNA transcripts. Using the HTBI primer set, a first-round RT-PCR was run on the TCR CDR3. TCRdb re-analysed the multiplex PCR reads in MiXCR, keeping a single row per CDR3 protein. The sample lists hundreds of thousands of distinct CDR3 sequences; 38% were seen once. The source material was blood. These receptors all come from a man between 18 and 29 years old with Graves' hyperthyroidism.

This CDR3 is CASSVQDLSGNTIYF. Here the CDR3 DNA reads TGCGCCAGCAGCGTACAGGACCTCTCTGGAAACACCATATATTTT. The genes are TRBV4-3 and TRBJ1-3; maybe TRBD1 (5 bases). Trimming shortened V by 5 bases and J by 0 bases, and 11 bases separated the two germline ends. The germline V gene encodes CDR1 LGHNA and CDR2 YSLEER. The CDR3 loop spans 15 amino acids.

The V and J genes are TRBV14 and TRBJ2-2; D remains unclear. The CDR3 has 14 amino acids. Germline CDR1 reads SGHDN; CDR2 reads FVKESK. V was shortened by 5 bases and J by 7 bases, with 14 bases between the two germline ends. The DNA of the CDR3 is TGTGCCAGCAGCGATGCCAGGCGGATCGGGGAGCTGTTTTTT. This sequence encodes CASSDARRIGELFF.

This clonotype was detected many times. J is TRBJ2-7 and V is TRBV25-1; 7 positions match TRBD1. The J segment lost 3 bases and the V segment lost 9 bases, leaving 2 bases of the junction unmatched. This CDR3 comprises 11 residues. Per the germline V gene, CDR1 is MGHDK and CDR2 is SYGVNS. CDR3 DNA: TGTGCCAGTGGACAGGTCTACGAGCAGTACTTC. Protein product: CASGQVYEQYF.

This clonotype has only one observation. This rearrangement joins TRBV7-2 to TRBJ1-1, with a weak D call TRBD1 (6 bases). The CDR3 extends over 15 amino acids. Looked up from germline, CDR1 is SGHTA and CDR2 is FQGNSA. V was shortened by 5 bases and J by 8 bases, with 21 bases between the two germline ends. DNA for the CDR3: TGTGCCAGCAGCCAAGAGGATCGGCAGGGGAGGGAAGCTTTCTTT. Translated: CASSQEDRQGREAFF.

As for this clonotype: A much larger clonotype is one base distant, so this may be a read error. The rearrangement joins TRBV2 to TRBJ2-6; 9 bases agree with TRBD1. V trimming: 7 bases; J trimming: 9 bases; junction bases outside the gene matches: 4. This CDR3 is 13 amino acids long. CDR1 SNHLY and CDR2 FYNNEI come from the germline V gene. In DNA form, the CDR3 reads TGTGCCAGCAAGAGGGACAGGGTCAACGTCCTGACTTTC. The encoded protein is CASKRDRVNVLTF.

This clonotype showed up many times. This rearrangement joins TRBV19 to TRBJ1-5; no reliable D call. The CDR3 consists of 16 residues. CDR1 and CDR2 (germline): LNHDA, SQIVND (reference sequence). Between the trimmed V and J ends, which lost 3 bases and 0 bases, there was a span of 12 bases. For the CDR3, the DNA is TGTGCCAGTAGTATGCTTTTTCAGGTTAGCAATCAGCCCCAGCATTTT. Protein sequence: CASSMLFQVSNQPQHF.

Ten or more counts support this clonotype. CDR3 sequence reads: CSVVQGGGDYGYTF. In nucleotides, the CDR3 is TGCAGCGTGGTACAGGGGGGAGGGGACTATGGCTACACCTTC. V usage is TRBV29-1 and J usage is TRBJ1-2, with TRBD1 matching 8 bases. Germline trimming cut 6 bases from V and 3 bases from J; bases unmatched to any gene: 9. This CDR3 contains 14 residues. The germline CDR1 and CDR2 sequences are SQVTM and ANQGSEA.

The chain has TRBV12-3 or TRBV12-4 and TRBJ1-3; 10 bases are a match to TRBD1. The J segment lost 2 bases and the V segment lost 3 bases, leaving 4 bases of the junction unmatched. The CDR3 extends over 16 amino acids. This CDR3 is CASSFGQGGTGNTIYF. CDR3 nucleotide sequence: TGTGCCAGCAGTTTTGGACAGGGGGGGACTGGAAACACCATATATTTT.

The chain couples TRBV10-3 to TRBJ1-3, with 8 positions matching TRBD1. The trim removed 7 bases at V and 4 bases at J, leaving 18 bases unmatched. The CDR3 covers 18 residues. In germline, CDR1 is ENHRY, CDR2 SYGVKD. The DNA for the CDR3 is TGTGCCATCACCGGACAGGGCACCGGGGAGTCTACAGGAAACACCATATATTTT. The encoded protein is CAITGQGTGESTGNTIYF.

A word on this clonotype: With a much larger clone just one base away, this may be a read error. The chain couples TRBV7-3 to TRBJ2-5; a possible D gene is TRBD2 (5 bases). Germline V gene sequence: CDR1 SGHTA, CDR2 FQGTGA. The CDR3 runs 14 residues. Trimming left V 2 bases short and J 7 bases short, with 14 bases between. The CDR3 nucleotides are TGTGCCAGCAGCTTAGAAAGAGGGAAAGGGACCCAGTACTTC. This encodes CASSLERGKGTQYF.

This clonotype was found a few times. One junction end does not reproduce the germline sequence, and a read error may be involved. The V call is TRBV2, the J call TRBJ1-2; 8 bases are shared with TRBD1. Germline V gene data show CDR1 as SNHLY and CDR2 as FYNNEI. The CDR3 covers 13 residues. CDR3 DNA: TGTGCCAGCCGGACAGGGTTTAACGATGGCTACACCTTC. Amino acid sequence: CASRTGFNDGYTF.

A few counts support this clonotype. The V call is TRBV5-1, the J call TRBJ2-7; 8 bases are shared with TRBD1. There are 12 residues in the CDR3. J gave up 6 bases and V 3 bases, and 2 bases lay outside the gene matches. Germline lookup yields CDR1 SGHRS and CDR2 YFSETQ. The CDR3 sequence: CASSSQGAEQYF. The CDR3 DNA sequence: TGCGCCAGCAGCTCCCAGGGGGCCGAGCAGTACTTC.

As regards this clonotype: This clone may be a read error of a much larger clone one base away. The chain employs TRBV10-1 and TRBJ2-2; tentatively, D is TRBD2 (5 bases). CDR3 length: 13 residues. Germline assignment: CDR1 WNHNN and CDR2 SYGVQD (reference sequence). V was cut by 5 bases and J by 7 bases, with 11 bases left in between. This chain's CDR3 is CASSRGADGELFF. CDR3 DNA sequence: TGCGCCAGCAGTCGGGGAGCGGACGGGGAGCTGTTTTTT.

This clonotype came up a few times. J is TRBJ1-6 and V is TRBV6-5, with D possibly TRBD1 on 5 matching bases. Germline V CDR1 and CDR2: MNHEY, SVGAGI. V was clipped by 4 bases and J by 8 bases, with 15 bases between them. The CDR3 extends over 15 amino acids. CDR3 region: CASSLSQGEDSPLHF. The CDR3 DNA sequence: TGTGCCAGCAGTTTAAGTCAGGGTGAGGATTCACCCCTCCACTTT.

CDR3 sequence: CASGMGIGETQYF. The CDR3 DNA sequence: TGTGCCAGTGGCATGGGAATCGGGGAGACCCAGTACTTC. The genes are TRBV2 and TRBJ2-5, with D unclear. The ends were cut back, 9 bases at V and 5 bases at J, with 16 bases in the middle. The CDR3 runs 13 residues. Germline V CDR1 and CDR2: SNHLY, FYNNEI. The full variable domain, in which reference TRBV2 and TRBJ2-5 provide the parts outside the CDR3, is EPEVTQTPSHQVTQMGQEVILRCVPISNHLYFYWYRQILGQKVEFLVSFYNNEISEKSEIFDDQFSVERPDGSNFTLKIRSTKLEDSAMYFCASGMGIGETQYFGPGTRLLVL.

The sample holds many counts of this clonotype. V usage is TRBV7-3 and J usage is TRBJ2-2; D is possibly TRBD1 (6 bases). CDR1 is SGHTA and CDR2 is FQGTGA in the germline V gene. V shed 5 bases and J shed 0 bases, with 13 bases lying between them. The CDR3 spans 16 residues. CDR3 sequence: CASSQGRRPNTGELFF. The CDR3 DNA is TGTGCCAGCAGCCAGGGGCGCAGACCGAACACCGGGGAGCTGTTTTTT.